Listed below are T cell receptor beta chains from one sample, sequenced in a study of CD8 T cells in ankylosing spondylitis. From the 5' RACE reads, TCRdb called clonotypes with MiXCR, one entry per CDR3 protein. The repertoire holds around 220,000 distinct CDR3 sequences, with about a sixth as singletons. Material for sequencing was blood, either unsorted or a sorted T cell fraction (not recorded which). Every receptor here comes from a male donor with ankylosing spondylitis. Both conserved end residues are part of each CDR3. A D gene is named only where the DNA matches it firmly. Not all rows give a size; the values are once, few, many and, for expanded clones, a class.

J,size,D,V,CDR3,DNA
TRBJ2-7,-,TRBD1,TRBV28,CASSLNTGTGYEQYF,TGTGCCAGCAGCCTAAATACGGGGACAGGCTACGAGCAGTACTTC
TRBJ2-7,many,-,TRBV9,CASSVGGNSYEQYF,TGTGCCAGCAGCGTAGGCGGGAACTCCTACGAGCAGTACTTC
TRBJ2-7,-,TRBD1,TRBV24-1,CATSDPGTGDYEQYF,TGTGCCACCAGTGACCCCGGGACAGGGGACTACGAGCAGTACTTC
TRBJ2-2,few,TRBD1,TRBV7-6,CASSIRQGAGELFF,TGTGCCAGCAGCATCAGACAGGGCGCCGGGGAGCTGTTTTTT
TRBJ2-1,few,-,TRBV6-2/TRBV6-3,CASSYTSPLAGRNNEQFF,TGTGCCAGCAGTTACACCAGCCCCTTGGCGGGGCGAAACAATGAGCAGTTCTTC
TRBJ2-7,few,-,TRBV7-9,CASSLPEAYEQYF,TGTGCCAGCAGCTTACCGGAAGCCTACGAGCAGTACTTC
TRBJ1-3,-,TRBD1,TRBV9,CASSAYGTDGNTIYF,TGTGCCAGCAGCGCCTACGGGACAGATGGAAACACCATATATTTT
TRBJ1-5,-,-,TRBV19,CASGGGYSNQPQHF,TGTGCCAGTGGGGGAGGTTATAGCAATCAGCCCCAGCATTTT
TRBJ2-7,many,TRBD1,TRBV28,CASSSRDRYEQYF,TGTGCCAGCAGCAGCCGGGACAGATACGAGCAGTACTTC
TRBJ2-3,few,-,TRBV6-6,CATRTTSTDTQYF,TGTGCCACCAGGACTACCAGCACAGATACGCAGTATTTT